This T cell receptor beta chain appears in the sequencing data of a study of blood T cell repertoires in COVID-19. Across the whole study: Samples taken during acute and convalescent COVID-19 were collected in the United States, Italy and Spain. PBMCs, B-cell-depleted T cells, or T cells were the source of the cDNA or gDNA that made up the material.

In the original analysis: By means of reference gene primer amplification, nucleated cell counts were estimated. Only in-frame clones appear in the TCRdb table, and some are missing; sequencing was by immunoSEQ multiplex PCR. From that table come the V and J calls and clone size; the DNA was used to work out D and trimming. The sample holds over 6,000 clones, about nine tenths seen once. This CDR3 region has 19 residues. Trimming cost V 4 bases and J 2 bases; bases outside gene matches: 16. Germline V gene sequence: CDR1 MNHNS, CDR2 SASEGT. The chain employs TRBV6-1 and TRBJ2-5; 10 nucleotides line up with TRBD2. The sequenced sample was peripheral blood. The clonotype originates from a human donor with active COVID-19. The donor label of this sample is uncertain. The CDR3 spells CASSATELTGTSDQETQYF. In DNA form, the CDR3 reads TGTGCCAGCAGTGCGACCGAATTAACCGGGACTAGCGATCAAGAGACCCAGTACTTC.